Listed here are 21 T cell receptor beta chains from one sample, sequenced in a study of blood T cell repertoires in COVID-19. Sequenced by immunoSEQ multiplex PCR; TCRdb stores in-frame clones only, minus some. The sample contains more than 300,000 clones, roughly nine tenths of which appear only once. The sequenced sample was PBMCs or T cells enriched from blood (not recorded which). The receptors were sampled from a woman between 40 and 55 years old who had been exposed to COVID-19.

The gene calls are TRBV5-6 and TRBJ2-7, with a weak D call TRBD2 (7 bases). Germline V gene sequence: CDR1 SGHDT, CDR2 YYEEEE. Trimming shortened V by 2 bases and J by 3 bases, and 18 bases separated the two germline ends. This CDR3 region has 16 residues. CDR3 region: CASSLMGASGVYEQYF. CDR3 nucleotide sequence: TGTGCCAGCAGCTTAATGGGGGCGAGCGGGGTCTACGAGCAGTACTTC.

This clone showed up just once. The chain carries TRBV5-1 and TRBJ1-1; D is unresolved. This CDR3 spans 14 amino acids. Between the trimmed V and J ends, which lost 0 bases and 0 bases, there was a span of 6 bases. CDR1 and CDR2 (germline): SGHRS, YFSETQ. In DNA, the CDR3 is TGCGCCAGCAGCTTGGCAGTCATGAACACTGAAGCTTTCTTT. Translation: CASSLAVMNTEAFF.

The chain carries TRBV18 and TRBJ1-5; no clear D gene. This CDR3 has 15 residues. Germline CDR1 reads KGHSH; CDR2 reads LQKENI. The V end was cut by 2 bases, the J end by 6 bases, with 14 bases between. This CDR3 is CASSPGHSPGQPQHF. In DNA, the CDR3 is TGTGCCAGCTCACCAGGGCACAGCCCCGGTCAGCCCCAGCATTTT.

The V call is TRBV7-2, the J call TRBJ1-1, with D possibly TRBD1 on 6 matching bases. CDR3 length: 14 residues. Trimming cost V 4 bases and J 3 bases, with 12 bases left between them. Germline CDR1 SGHTA, CDR2 FQGNSA. The CDR3 region has the DNA TGTGCCAGCAGCTCCCTCTCAGGGGACACTGAAGCTTTCTTT. Amino acid sequence: CASSSLSGDTEAFF.

V is TRBV11-2 and J is TRBJ2-7, with D tentatively TRBD2 (6 bases). The germline V gene encodes CDR1 SGHAT and CDR2 FQNNGV. V dropped 7 bases and J dropped 3 bases, with 19 bases sitting between them. This CDR3 spans 15 amino acids. The CDR3 protein is CASTCGVAAHYEQYF. As DNA, the CDR3 is TGTGCCAGCACCTGTGGGGTAGCGGCCCACTACGAGCAGTACTTC.

This clone came up once. This same CDR3 is encoded by further DNA sequences in the sample. The chain is built from TRBV30 and TRBJ1-5; D call uncertain. Germline V CDR1 and CDR2: GTSNPN, SVGIG (reference sequence). There are 13 residues in the CDR3. V shed 0 bases and J shed 2 bases, with 5 bases lying between them. CDR3 coding DNA: TGTGCCTGGAGTGTGGGAGGCAATCAGCCCCAGCATTTT. This codes for CAWSVGGNQPQHF.

The V and J genes are TRBV29-1 and TRBJ2-6; D uncertain. Germline assignment: CDR1 SQVTM and CDR2 ANQGSEA. The V end was cut by 6 bases, the J end by 0 bases, with 6 bases between. This CDR3 contains 13 residues. CDR3 in amino acids: CSVRSSGANVLTF. The CDR3 DNA sequence: TGCAGCGTCCGCAGCTCTGGGGCCAACGTCCTGACTTTC.

This clone was observed once. The rearrangement links TRBV30 to TRBJ1-5, with D possibly matching TRBD1 (6 bases). The germline V gene has CDR1 GTSNPN and CDR2 SVGIG (reference sequence). This CDR3 is built from 14 residues. Trimming cost V 2 bases and J 6 bases, with 14 bases left between them. The CDR3 nucleotides read TGTGCCTGGAGTCAAGGGGGGGCTGGTCAGCCCCAGCATTTT. Its protein product is CAWSQGGAGQPQHF.

The rearrangement links TRBV27 to TRBJ1-6, with D perhaps matching TRBD1 (5 bases). The CDR3 is made up of 13 amino acids. Germline CDR1 MNHEY, CDR2 SMNVEV (reference sequence). The V end was cut by 6 bases, the J end by 11 bases, with 14 bases between. In DNA form, the CDR3 reads TGTGCCAGCAGGGGGGGTAGCGGGCCACCCCTCCACTTT. This sequence encodes CASRGGSGPPLHF.

The J gene is TRBJ1-6, the V gene TRBV7-2, with TRBD1 identical over 8 bases. The CDR3 contains 18 residues. CDR1 SGHTA and CDR2 FQGNSA come from the germline V gene. V lost 5 bases and J lost 7; bases outside the gene matches: 16. The chain's CDR3 is CASSPGTGGGYVNSPLHF. In nucleotides, the CDR3 is TGTGCCAGCAGCCCCGGGACAGGTGGGGGATATGTGAATTCACCCCTCCACTTT.

The chain couples TRBV2 to TRBJ2-3; the match to TRBD1 covers 8 bases. This CDR3 has 14 residues. Germline values: CDR1 SNHLY, CDR2 FYNNEI. The junction had 5 bases not matched to a gene; V was cut back by 5 bases and J by 4 bases. Written as DNA, the CDR3 is TGTGCCAGCAGTCAACAGGGGGTAGCAGATACGCAGTATTTT. This sequence encodes CASSQQGVADTQYF.

The chain employs TRBV20-1 and TRBJ1-1; D gene ambiguous. CDR3 length equals 10 residues. In germline, CDR1 is DFQATT, CDR2 SNEGSKA (reference sequence). CDR3 in DNA: TGCGGAGTCGGGAACACTGAAGCTTTCTTT. Its translation: CGVGNTEAFF.

The chain recombines TRBV7-9 with TRBJ2-3; possible D gene TRBD2, 6 bases. Germline loops: CDR1 SEHNR, CDR2 FQNEAQ (reference sequence). The CDR3 consists of 14 residues. The germline V and J ends were trimmed by 4 bases and 4 bases, with 12 bases remaining between them. In nucleotides, the CDR3 is TGTGCCAGCAGCTCCACCCGGGACTCAGATACGCAGTATTTT. Residues: CASSSTRDSDTQYF.

This rearrangement joins TRBV3-1 (or the pseudogene TRBV3-2) to TRBJ2-2; 9 nucleotides line up with TRBD2. V shed 3 bases and J 0 bases; nucleotides not matched to a gene: 2. The CDR3 runs 16 residues. Germline V gene lookup returns CDR1 LGHDT and CDR2 YNNKEL (reference sequence). The CDR3 here is CASSQLAGANTGELFF. The CDR3 DNA reads TGTGCCAGCAGCCAGTTAGCGGGGGCGAACACCGGGGAGCTGTTTTTT.

The V gene is TRBV18, the J gene TRBJ2-2; the match to TRBD1 covers 8 bases. With 3 bases clipped from V and 5 bases from J, the junction kept 2 bases outside the gene matches. The CDR3 runs to 14 residues. Looked up from germline, CDR1 is KGHSH and CDR2 is LQKENI. CDR3 sequence reads: CASSPQGATGELFF. The CDR3 bases are TGTGCCAGCTCACCGCAGGGGGCGACCGGGGAGCTGTTTTTT.

This chain uses TRBV15 with TRBJ1-5, with D unresolved. Germline V gene sequence: CDR1 LNHNV, CDR2 YYDKDF (reference sequence). This CDR3 region has 14 residues. The ends were cut back, 2 bases at V and 0 bases at J, with 5 bases in the middle. The CDR3, as DNA: TGTGCCACCAGCAGACCATCTAGCAATCAGCCCCAGCATTTT. Its protein product is CATSRPSSNQPQHF.

V and J are TRBV12-5 and TRBJ1-1, with 7 nucleotides matching TRBD1. Germline CDR1 LGHNT, CDR2 FRNRAP. V shed 5 bases and J 4 bases; nucleotides not matched to a gene: 7. The CDR3 loop spans 14 amino acids. The CDR3 protein is CASGHTTGSTEAFF. The CDR3 DNA reads TGTGCTAGTGGTCACACGACAGGGTCCACTGAAGCTTTCTTT.

The chain has TRBV5-1 and TRBJ1-3; 8 bases map to TRBD1. The ends lost 0 bases at V and 4 bases at J; junction bases unmatched: 6. The CDR3 has 16 amino acids. Germline loops: CDR1 SGHRS, CDR2 YFSETQ. CDR3: CASSLEQGAKGNTIYF. DNA for the CDR3: TGCGCCAGCAGCTTGGAGCAGGGGGCGAAGGGAAACACCATATATTTT.

The rearrangement joins TRBV19 to TRBJ2-1; 14 bases align to TRBD2. The V gene end was trimmed by 1 base and the J gene end by 3 bases; junction bases not matched to a gene: 11. The CDR3 spans 20 residues. Germline CDR1 and CDR2: LNHDA and SQIVND (reference sequence). The CDR3 nucleotides are TGTGCCAGTAGTATAGGACGAAGACTAGCGGGAGGGCCTGGCTACAATGAGCAGTTCTTC. This translates into CASSIGRRLAGGPGYNEQFF.

The genes are TRBV4-1 and TRBJ1-5; 8 positions agree with TRBD1. Germline V gives CDR1 MGHRA, CDR2 YSYEKL. With V trimmed by 0 bases and J by 5 bases, 6 bases remained unmatched. The length of the CDR3 is 16 residues. The CDR3: CASSQDIAGGYQPQHF. Here the CDR3 DNA reads TGCGCCAGCAGCCAAGATATAGCAGGGGGCTATCAGCCCCAGCATTTT.

The chain combines TRBV18 with TRBJ1-1; D is perhaps TRBD1 (6 bases). This CDR3 has 14 residues. The germline CDR1 and CDR2 sequences are KGHSH and LQKENI. Trimming cost V 6 bases and J 0 bases, with 11 bases left between them. CDR3 bases: TGTGCCAGCTCGAACAGGGAAATGAACACTGAAGCTTTCTTT. Translating it yields CASSNREMNTEAFF.